Described below is a single T cell receptor (beta chain) sequence and its context. The specificity of this receptor is unknown. One base away there is no much larger clone; base qualities are not given. TCRbeta CDR3 regions were amplified from genomic DNA by means of the immunoSEQ Assay, a bias-controlled multiplex PCR. On the authors' methods: Within the assay, amplification of reference gene primers was used to estimate how many nucleated cells each sample contained. To quantify the absolute abundance of each unique TCRbeta CDR3 rearrangement, sequence reads were collapsed and filtered. For each sample, productive Simpson clonality was calculated as the square root of Simpson's diversity index over productive rearrangements. TCRdb obtained this table from immuneACCESS and retained in-frame rearrangements with V and J assigned. These tables miss some clones; where compared with another copy, unresolved V genes account for less than half of the shortfall, and the remainder is unexplained. V and J calls and clone size are those listed in that table; D and trimming were worked out from the DNA. This sample lists about 99,000 clones; 75% to 85% were detected once. 4% to 5.5% of the sample belongs to the ten largest clones.

This specimen comes from a study of blood T cell repertoires in COVID-19 (dated by TCRdb to about 2020). In terms of the full investigation: Samples covering the acute and convalescent phases of COVID-19 were provided by collaborators in the United States, Italy and Spain. The dataset comprised deeply sampled blood TCRbeta repertoires from subjects exposed to, actively infected with, or recovered from COVID-19. Where available, HLA class I and class II types were obtained from metadata supplied by the sample provider rather than from assay-based typing. The prospective study material was composed of cDNA or gDNA derived from T cells, B-cell-depleted T cells, or PBMCs. Sample metadata almost always included a de-identified subject ID, COVID-19 status, age in years and sex. A freely available public database, intended as a resource for researchers studying the immune response to SARS-CoV-2, is where the repertoires were released. The samples were drawn from two sources: the first 160 participants of the ongoing ImmuneRACE study, and 1,000 to 1,500 subjects contributed by 6 global collaborators.

In Seattle, one collaborating source enrolled patients while the infection was active and tracked those patients longitudinally over the course of disease. Whole blood was collected in K2EDTA tubes by collaborating institutions according to the institutions' own protocols. For TCRbeta analysis, collaborators shipped samples as frozen whole blood, isolated PBMCs, or DNA extracted from either of those sample types. The germline V gene gives CDR1 as SGHDT and CDR2 as YYEEEE. Counted from cysteine to phenylalanine, this CDR3 has 13 amino acids. CDR3 DNA only is kept here, 39 bases in frame from base 1. Between the V and J ends, shortened by 0 bases and 8 bases respectively, the junction contains 11 bases. Overall study results and their limits: How much clinical and demographic metadata was included differed by source and by participant, and the metadata was provided uncurated.

This clonotype was sampled from a man older than 75 with COVID-19, enrolled during active disease. The sequenced sample was peripheral blood. In this chain, TRBV5-6 is recombined with TRBJ1-2; the D gene remains uncertain. The nucleotides read TGTGCCAGCAGCTTGGCCGGGAGTGGCGGCTACACCTTC. Translated, it gives CASSLAGSGGYTF. With all but the CDR3 taken from the reference TRBV5-6 and TRBJ1-2 genes, the full variable domain is: DAGVTQSPTHLIKTRGQQVTLRCSPKSGHDTVSWYQQALGQGPQFIFQYYEEEERQRGNFPDRFSGHQFPNYSSELNVNALLLGDSALYLCASSLAGSGGYTFGSGTRLTVV.